Below are 23 T cell receptor beta chains sequenced from a single sample in a study of radiotherapy plus CTLA-4 blockade in lung cancer. The method was immunoSEQ multiplex PCR; TCRdb's version includes in-frame clones alone and lacks a portion of them. The sample shows 80,000 to 100,000 clones, about four fifths of them seen only once. Here the sequenced sample was peripheral blood, taken from a patient treated with radiotherapy plus ipilimumab. The receptors here all came from a human donor with non-small cell lung cancer who had a partial response to radiotherapy plus ipilimumab. Some clones in this sample may be carry-over from other donors' samples.

The chain joins TRBV5-4 to TRBJ2-1; TRBD2 agrees at 9 bases. Germline CDR1 reads SGHNT; CDR2 reads YYREEE (reference sequence). V shed 3 bases and J 4 bases; nucleotides not matched to a gene: 5. The length of the CDR3 is 15 residues. CDR3 DNA: TGTGCCAGCAGCTCCGGGCTAGCGGGATACAATGAGCAGTTCTTC. Residues: CASSSGLAGYNEQFF.

The chain recombines TRBV5-1 with TRBJ2-5; 8 bases are shared with TRBD2. Trimming cost V 3 bases and J 4 bases; bases outside gene matches: 20. Looked up from germline, CDR1 is SGHRS and CDR2 is YFSETQ. The CDR3 covers 19 residues. CDR3 region: CASSYPPLRGAALGETQYF. CDR3 bases: TGCGCCAGCAGCTACCCCCCTTTGCGGGGGGCCGCTCTGGGAGAGACCCAGTACTTC. Full variable domain (remainder filled in from reference TRBV5-1 and TRBJ2-5): KAGVTQTPRYLIKTRGQQVTLSCSPISGHRSVSWYQQTPGQGLQFLFEYFSETQRNKGNFPGRFSGRQFSNSRSEMNVSTLELGDSALYLCASSYPPLRGAALGETQYFGPGTRLLVL.

The V and J genes are TRBV28 and TRBJ1-2, with D unclear. CDR1 MDHEN and CDR2 SYDVKM come from the germline V gene. The CDR3 runs 13 residues. V dropped 4 bases and J dropped 2 bases, with 8 bases sitting between them. CDR3 coding DNA: TGTGCCAGCAGTTCTCGGAGGAACTATGGCTACACCTTC. Residues: CASSSRRNYGYTF.

This clone was counted a few times. This rearrangement joins TRBV30 to TRBJ1-6, with 7 bases identical to TRBD1. This CDR3 has 16 residues. Germline V gene sequence: CDR1 GTSNPN, CDR2 SVGIG (reference sequence). J was trimmed by 2 bases and V by 3 bases; bases with no gene match: 7. The CDR3: CAWRPRGNTYNSPLHF. CDR3 in DNA: TGTGCCTGGAGGCCCAGGGGGAACACCTATAATTCACCCCTCCACTTT.

This clone was found a few times. The gene calls are TRBV6-4 and TRBJ2-1, with TRBD2 identical over 12 bases. V lost 0 bases and J lost 3; bases outside the gene matches: 12. Germline CDR1 is MRHNA and CDR2 is SNTAGT. CDR3 length: 20 amino acids. This CDR3 reads CASSDSMGTSGSLRYNEQFF. The DNA of the CDR3 is TGTGCCAGCAGTGACTCTATGGGGACTAGCGGGTCCCTTCGCTACAATGAGCAGTTCTTC.

This clone was seen just once. Sequence at one end of the junction differs from germline and may be a read error. The chain uses TRBV19 and TRBJ2-7; tentative D call: TRBD1 (5 bases). CDR3 length equals 15 residues. The germline V gene has CDR1 LNHDA and CDR2 SQIVND (reference sequence). CDR3 residues: CASSVDSQWASEQYF. The CDR3, as DNA: TGTGCCAGTAGTGTAGACAGCCAGTGGGCGTCCGAGCAGTACTTC.

The chain uses TRBV7-9 and TRBJ1-5; perhaps TRBD1 as D (6 bases). CDR1 and CDR2 (germline): SEHNR, FQNEAQ (reference sequence). The CDR3 has 13 amino acids. The V end was cut by 5 bases, the J end by 9 bases, with 14 bases between. In nucleotides, the CDR3 is TGTGCCAGCAGCGCTAATACAGGGCCGCCCCAGCATTTT. Encoded protein: CASSANTGPPQHF.

V and J are TRBV9 and TRBJ1-1; 7 nucleotides align to TRBD1. J gave up 0 bases and V 3 bases, and 5 bases lay outside the gene matches. Germline values: CDR1 SGDLS, CDR2 YYNGEE. This CDR3 has 15 amino acids. The CDR3 sequence: CASSDRDSLNTEAFF. CDR3 DNA: TGTGCCAGCAGCGACCGGGACAGTTTGAACACTGAAGCTTTCTTT. Full variable domain (rest looked up from reference TRBV9 and TRBJ1-1): DSGVTQTPKHLITATGQRVTLRCSPRSGDLSVYWYQQSLDQGLQFLIQYYNGEERAKGNILERFSAQQFPDLHSELNLSSLELGDSALYFCASSDRDSLNTEAFFGQGTRLTVV.

V and J are TRBV7-9 and TRBJ1-1, with 7 bases fitting TRBD1. V lost 5 bases to trimming and J lost 3 bases; unmatched junction nucleotides: 6. CDR1 is SEHNR, CDR2 FQNEAQ, per germline (reference sequence). This CDR3 spans 14 amino acids. The CDR3: CASSKLGTDTEAFF. The CDR3 DNA is TGTGCCAGCAGCAAACTCGGGACAGACACTGAAGCTTTCTTT.

The gene calls are TRBV28 and TRBJ2-7; 10 bases agree with TRBD1. The germline V gene encodes CDR1 MDHEN and CDR2 SYDVKM. There are 17 residues in the CDR3. The V gene end was trimmed by 2 bases and the J gene end by 4 bases; junction bases not matched to a gene: 11. CDR3 coding DNA: TGTGCCAGCAGTTTAGAGGGGGTCGACAGGGGGCGATACGAGCAGTACTTC. It yields the protein CASSLEGVDRGRYEQYF.

This clone has just one count. The CDR3 DNA is TGTGCCAGCAGCTTTAGCCTGAACACCGGGGAGCTGTTTTTT. Encoded protein: CASSFSLNTGELFF. The chain carries TRBV11-2 and TRBJ2-2, with D hard to call. This CDR3 spans 14 amino acids. Trimming cost V 3 bases and J 1 base, with 6 bases left between them. CDR1 is SGHAT, CDR2 FQNNGV, per germline.

The chain is built from TRBV5-1 and TRBJ2-2, with 7 bases fitting TRBD2. The ends lost 4 bases at V and 5 bases at J; junction bases unmatched: 14. The CDR3 has 17 amino acids. The germline V gene has CDR1 SGHRS and CDR2 YFSETQ. This CDR3 reads CASSILGGGAGTGELFF. DNA for the CDR3: TGCGCCAGCAGCATACTAGGCGGCGGAGCGGGGACCGGGGAGCTGTTTTTT.

This clone is a singleton in its sample. The rearrangement uses TRBV5-1 and TRBJ1-1; 10 bases agree with TRBD1. The CDR3 length is 15 residues. Unmatched junction bases numbered 7, after V lost 2 bases and J lost 6 bases. Germline V lookup: CDR1 SGHRS, CDR2 YFSETQ. The chain's CDR3 is CASSLKDRGTSEAFF. CDR3 DNA sequence: TGCGCCAGCAGCTTAAAGGACAGGGGGACATCTGAAGCTTTCTTT.

To note about this clone: The CDR3 ends on some other residue instead of the conserved phenylalanine or tryptophan, so this is likely a read error. The chain uses TRBV19 and TRBJ2-7, with 12 bases fitting TRBD1. The germline V gene encodes CDR1 LNHDA and CDR2 SQIVND (reference sequence). Unmatched junction bases numbered 3, after V lost 6 bases and J lost 6 bases. The CDR3 length is 13 residues. The CDR3 sequence is CASSGTGGVEQYL. The CDR3 DNA reads as TGTGCCAGTAGCGGGACAGGGGGCGTCGAGCAGTACCTC.

This clone has more than one count but fewer than ten. This sequence joins TRBV5-5 and TRBJ2-7; TRBD2 is a possible D gene (7 bases). Germline assignment: CDR1 SGHKS and CDR2 YYEKEE (reference sequence). The CDR3 is made up of 13 amino acids. Trimming took off 2 bases at V and 7 bases at J, with 13 bases between the two ends. As DNA, the CDR3 is TGTGCCAGCAGCTTCCTGGAGGGGGGGGAGCAGTACTTC. Translating gives CASSFLEGGEQYF.

The chain joins TRBV2 to TRBJ2-5; 7 bases align to TRBD1. The CDR3 covers 14 residues. The trim removed 6 bases at V and 5 bases at J, leaving 9 bases unmatched. Germline V CDR1 and CDR2: SNHLY, FYNNEI. CDR3 in DNA: TGTGCCAGCAGGTCAGACAGGGCTATTGAGACCCAGTACTTC. It specifies CASRSDRAIETQYF.

This chain uses TRBV6-1 with TRBJ2-7, with 7 bases lining up with TRBD1. The CDR3 loop spans 15 amino acids. Trimming at V came to 4 bases and at J to 7 bases, leaving 13 bases not matched to a gene. The germline gives CDR1 MNHNS, CDR2 SASEGT. For the CDR3, the DNA is TGTGCCAGCAGTGGTCGAGGGGGCCAAAGGGCTGAGCAGTACTTC. Translation: CASSGRGGQRAEQYF.

The chain employs TRBV9 and TRBJ2-3; a possible D gene is TRBD2 (6 bases). The CDR3 totals 16 residues. Trimming took 6 bases from V and 2 from J, leaving 19 bases between them. Germline CDR1 SGDLS, CDR2 YYNGEE. CDR3 nucleotide sequence: TGTGCCAGCACCCGGGGATTAGCGGATATCACAGATACGCAGTATTTT. Translating it yields CASTRGLADITDTQYF.

For this clone: No DNA is shown, since the ends of the CDR3 on it are uncertain; the CDR3 is the one TCRdb lists. This chain connects TRBV28 to TRBJ2-1; the D call in the table, TRBD2, was not verified against the DNA. Germline values: CDR1 MDHEN, CDR2 SYDVKM. The CDR3 spans 16 amino acids, including both terminal residues. CDR3 amino acids: CASSSSTSRSYNEQFF.

The chain links TRBV4-1 to TRBJ1-1; a possible D gene is TRBD1 (5 bases). CDR1 and CDR2 from the germline V gene are MGHRA and YSYEKL. The CDR3 contains 15 residues. The germline V and J ends were trimmed by 5 bases and 0 bases, with 13 bases remaining between them. CDR3 nucleotide sequence: TGCGCCAGCAGCTCGAACAGGCGCGTGAACACTGAAGCTTTCTTT. Translated: CASSSNRRVNTEAFF.

V usage is TRBV18 and J usage is TRBJ1-6, with D perhaps matching TRBD1 (6 bases). This CDR3 region has 16 residues. Germline values: CDR1 KGHSH, CDR2 LQKENI. V was trimmed by 3 bases and J by 1 base, leaving 10 bases between them. The CDR3: CASSPGAVSYNSPLHF. As DNA, the CDR3 is TGTGCCAGCTCACCGGGGGCGGTATCCTATAATTCACCCCTCCACTTT.

This rearrangement joins TRBV5-6 to TRBJ2-1, with D possibly matching TRBD2 (6 bases). Germline CDR1 reads SGHDT; CDR2 reads YYEEEE. This CDR3 region has 14 residues. V was pared by 0 bases and J by 9 bases, with 13 bases between. CDR3 DNA sequence: TGTGCCAGCAGCTTGGTGGGGGGAGGAGGTGAGCAGTTCTTC. It codes for CASSLVGGGGEQFF.

The chain links TRBV25-1 to TRBJ2-7, with D tentatively TRBD2 (5 bases). Per the germline V gene, CDR1 is MGHDK and CDR2 is SYGVNS. Trimming left V 4 bases short and J 3 bases short, with 10 bases between. The length of the CDR3 is 13 residues. CDR3 amino acids: CASSAAGNYEQYF. The CDR3, as DNA: TGTGCCAGCAGTGCAGCCGGGAACTACGAGCAGTACTTC.